This T cell receptor (beta chain) was captured in a study of blood T cell repertoires in COVID-19 (dated by TCRdb to the early 2020s). In terms of the full investigation: Samples from collaborators originated in the United States, Italy and Spain and spanned both the acute and convalescent phases of COVID-19. The repertoires were made available in a free public database intended to serve as a resource for research on the immune response to SARS-CoV-2. Where HLA class I and class II types were available, the types were taken from metadata supplied by the sample provider, not from assay-based typing. The samples were drawn from two sources: the first 160 participants of the ongoing ImmuneRACE study, and fewer than 1,500 subjects contributed by 6 global collaborators. Deeply sampled blood TCRbeta repertoires from subjects exposed to, actively infected with, or recovered from COVID-19 were included in the dataset. The prospective study material was composed of cDNA or gDNA derived from T cells, B-cell-depleted T cells, or PBMCs. A de-identified subject ID, COVID-19 status, age in years and sex were almost always included in the sample metadata.

Samples from volunteer blood donors who had recovered from COVID-19 were contributed by a second Seattle source. The collaborating institutions used their own protocols to collect whole blood in K2EDTA tubes. Collaborator samples were shipped for TCRbeta analysis as frozen whole blood, isolated PBMCs, or DNA extracted from either sample type. On this clone itself: Its binding antigen is unknown. No per-base quality is available; no much larger clone lies one base away.

General conclusions and limits of the study: How much clinical and demographic metadata was included differed by source and by participant, and the metadata was provided uncurated.

For CDR1 and CDR2, the germline V gene lists SGHDT and YYEEEE. Spanning cysteine to phenylalanine, the CDR3 consists of 13 amino acids. Just CDR3 DNA is preserved here, 39 bases in frame from base 1. V sheds 0 bases and J sheds 11 bases, leaving 14 bases between their ends. TCRbeta CDR3 regions were amplified from genomic DNA using the immunoSEQ Assay, a bias-controlled multiplex PCR. The authors' analysis ran thus. Nucleated cell counts per sample were estimated from amplification of reference gene primers within the assay. Sequence reads were collapsed and filtered to measure the absolute abundance of every unique TCRbeta CDR3 rearrangement. Productive Simpson clonality was computed per sample as the square root of Simpson's diversity index over productive rearrangements. TCRdb mirrors the immuneACCESS table, restricted to in-frame sequences. Some clones are absent from its copies; in checked studies, under half trace to an unresolved V gene, and the reason for the others is unknown. Clonal size and the V and J genes are those of that table, whereas D and trimming came from the DNA. The sample table shows some 150,000 clones, and around 87% are seen once. The ten most abundant clones make up 30% to 45% of the sample.

This receptor chain uses TRBV5-6 and TRBJ1-1, and possibly TRBD1, on 6 matching bases. The sequenced sample was peripheral blood. This TCR was recovered from a man aged 50-59 years who had recovered from COVID-19. The CDR3 protein: CASSLAGRGSAFF. The nucleotide sequence is TGTGCCAGCAGCTTGGCCGGGAGGGGGAGTGCTTTCTTT.